Below, 15 T cell receptor beta chains from the same sample are listed, as sequenced in a study of beta chain features in type 1 diabetes. Expressed TCRB transcripts got sequenced, as all isolated RNA was reverse transcribed. Repertoires were generated with immunoSEQ multiplex PCR, while TCRdb's copy carries only in-frame clones and drops some. The sample has about 360,000 clones, around 12% seen once. Input material: naive CD4+ T cells from blood. These receptors were taken from a man between 18 and 29 years old in good health.

Only a few counts were recorded for this clone. The J gene is TRBJ2-1, the V gene TRBV18; 15 bases agree with TRBD2. The germline V gene encodes CDR1 KGHSH and CDR2 LQKENI. The CDR3 totals 18 residues. V lost 6 bases and J lost 6; bases outside the gene matches: 12. This chain's CDR3 is CASSPRTSGRAVSNEQFF. Here the CDR3 DNA reads TGTGCCAGCTCTCCCCGGACTAGCGGGAGGGCCGTTAGCAATGAGCAGTTCTTC. Complete variable domain (other parts from reference TRBV18 and TRBJ2-1): NAGVMQNPRHLVRRRGQEARLRCSPMKGHSHVYWYRQLPEEGLKFMVYLQKENIIDESGMPKERFSAEFPKEGPSILRIQQVVRGDSAAYFCASSPRTSGRAVSNEQFFGPGTRLTVL.

The chain uses TRBV19 and TRBJ2-1; 9 nucleotides match TRBD2. CDR3 length: 15 residues. V shed 3 bases and J 8 bases; nucleotides not matched to a gene: 8. CDR1 is LNHDA, CDR2 SQIVND, per germline (reference sequence). The CDR3 sequence is CASSILAGGTYEQFF. Written as DNA, the CDR3 is TGTGCCAGTAGTATTTTGGCGGGGGGGACGTATGAGCAGTTCTTC.

J is TRBJ2-3 and V is TRBV6-6; 7 nucleotides line up with TRBD1. CDR1 and CDR2 (germline): MNHNY, SVGAGI (reference sequence). The CDR3 is 14 residues long. V dropped 2 bases and J dropped 6; count of bases not matched to a gene: 5. The CDR3 here is CASSYDRVGDTQYF. The CDR3 bases are TGTGCCAGCAGTTACGACAGGGTGGGCGATACGCAGTATTTT.

The chain links TRBV6-5 to TRBJ2-7; maybe TRBD1 (6 bases). The V end lost 0 bases, the J end lost 3 bases, and 12 bases lay between the germline ends. The CDR3 runs 15 residues. The germline gives CDR1 MNHEY, CDR2 SVGAGI. The DNA of the CDR3 is TGTGCCAGCAGTTACTCACAGGGCGGCCTCTACGAGCAGTACTTC. Amino acid sequence: CASSYSQGGLYEQYF.

Only a few counts were recorded for this clone. The J gene is TRBJ2-1, the V gene TRBV7-2; D remains unclear. The CDR3 extends over 14 amino acids. Trimming pared 3 bases from V and 4 bases from J, leaving 10 bases between. Looked up from germline, CDR1 is SGHTA and CDR2 is FQGNSA. DNA for the CDR3: TGTGCCAGCAGCTTTACGCGGTGGTACAATGAGCAGTTCTTC. The encoded protein is CASSFTRWYNEQFF. Together with reference TRBV7-2 and TRBJ2-1, the CDR3 gives the full variable domain: GAGVSQSPSNKVTEKGKDVELRCDPISGHTALYWYRQSLGQGLEFLIYFQGNSAPDKSGLPSDRFSAERTGGSVSTLTIQRTQQEDSAVYLCASSFTRWYNEQFFGPGTRLTVL.

This chain links TRBV15 with TRBJ2-5, with 15 nucleotides matching TRBD2. V dropped 4 bases and J dropped 4; count of bases not matched to a gene: 7. Germline assignment: CDR1 LNHNV and CDR2 YYDKDF (reference sequence). The CDR3 is made up of 17 amino acids. CDR3 amino acids: CATSTGEGLAGGETQYF. Here the CDR3 DNA reads TGTGCCACCAGCACAGGCGAGGGACTAGCGGGAGGAGAGACCCAGTACTTC.

In this sample, this clone turned up a few times. Other DNA sequences in the same sample also yield this CDR3. V and J are TRBV4-3 and TRBJ2-1; D ambiguous. Germline V gene sequence: CDR1 LGHNA, CDR2 YSLEER. This CDR3 has 13 amino acids. Trimming took 0 bases from V and 2 from J, leaving 2 bases between them. CDR3: CASSQDTYNEQFF. CDR3 DNA sequence: TGCGCCAGCAGCCAAGACACCTACAATGAGCAGTTCTTC.

This clone turned up a few times. The V call is TRBV7-2, the J call TRBJ2-2; maybe TRBD1 (6 bases). The V gene's germline CDR1 is SGHTA and CDR2 FQGNSA. This CDR3 is 15 amino acids long. Trimming took 6 bases from V and 1 from J, leaving 12 bases between them. This chain's CDR3 is CASRWGRGNTGELFF. CDR3 nucleotide sequence: TGTGCCAGCAGATGGGGCAGGGGGAACACCGGGGAGCTGTTTTTT.

The V gene is TRBV27, the J gene TRBJ1-4; D call uncertain. Germline lookup yields CDR1 MNHEY and CDR2 SMNVEV (reference sequence). Trimming left V 5 bases short and J 8 bases short, with 15 bases between. CDR3 size: 14 residues. Here the CDR3 reads CASSRTGWREKLFF. As DNA, the CDR3 is TGTGCCAGCAGTCGTACGGGCTGGAGGGAAAAACTGTTTTTT.

This clone was counted a few times. CDR3 sequence (DNA): TGCGCCAGCAGCCAAGAGAGAGGTGGCAGGGGAAAAGAGACCCAGTACTTC. Protein: CASSQERGGRGKETQYF. The chain is built from TRBV4-1 and TRBJ2-5; TRBD1 is a possible D gene (6 bases). Germline assignment: CDR1 MGHRA and CDR2 YSYEKL. V shed 0 bases and J shed 3 bases, with 17 bases lying between them. The CDR3 extends over 17 amino acids.

The chain joins TRBV7-8 to TRBJ2-5; 13 bases agree with TRBD2. CDR1 SGHVS and CDR2 FQNEAQ come from the germline V gene. V lost 6 bases and J lost 5; bases outside the gene matches: 3. This CDR3 spans 14 amino acids. CDR3 sequence: CASRTSGRRETQYF. For the CDR3, the DNA is TGTGCCAGCAGGACTAGCGGGAGGAGGGAGACCCAGTACTTC.

This chain uses TRBV14 with TRBJ2-3, with 8 bases matching TRBD2. Trimming took 6 bases from V and 5 from J; bases not matched to a gene: 10. The CDR3 runs 15 residues. Per germline, CDR1 SGHDN and CDR2 FVKESK. The chain's CDR3 is CASSNRRGAGDTQYF. Written as DNA, the CDR3 is TGTGCCAGCAGTAACAGGCGGGGGGCAGGAGATACGCAGTATTTT.

This clone was recorded a few times. The chain links TRBV5-4 to TRBJ2-3; possible D gene TRBD1, 5 bases. The CDR3 consists of 14 residues. The germline V gene encodes CDR1 SGHNT and CDR2 YYREEE (reference sequence). The germline V and J ends were trimmed by 2 bases and 0 bases, with 7 bases remaining between them. CDR3 sequence: CASSFRASTDTQYF. The CDR3 DNA reads TGTGCCAGCAGCTTCAGGGCTAGCACAGATACGCAGTATTTT.

This clone appeared a few times. In nucleotides, the CDR3 is TGTGCCAGCAATAAACCGGGACAGGGGGCCTACGAGCAGTACTTC. This encodes CASNKPGQGAYEQYF. The genes are TRBV28 and TRBJ2-7; 11 bases agree with TRBD1. The CDR3 covers 15 residues. In germline, CDR1 is MDHEN, CDR2 SYDVKM. V lost 7 bases to trimming and J lost 2 bases; unmatched junction nucleotides: 7.

This clone was detected a few times. The CDR3, as DNA: TGTGCCACCCAAATGGTGCTAGCGGGCCGCACAGATACGCAGTATTTT. Amino acid sequence: CATQMVLAGRTDTQYF. The chain joins TRBV7-9 to TRBJ2-3, with 8 bases aligning to TRBD2. There are 16 residues in the CDR3. V lost 10 bases, J lost 1 base, and 13 bases stayed unmatched. CDR1 is SEHNR, CDR2 FQNEAQ, per germline (reference sequence).